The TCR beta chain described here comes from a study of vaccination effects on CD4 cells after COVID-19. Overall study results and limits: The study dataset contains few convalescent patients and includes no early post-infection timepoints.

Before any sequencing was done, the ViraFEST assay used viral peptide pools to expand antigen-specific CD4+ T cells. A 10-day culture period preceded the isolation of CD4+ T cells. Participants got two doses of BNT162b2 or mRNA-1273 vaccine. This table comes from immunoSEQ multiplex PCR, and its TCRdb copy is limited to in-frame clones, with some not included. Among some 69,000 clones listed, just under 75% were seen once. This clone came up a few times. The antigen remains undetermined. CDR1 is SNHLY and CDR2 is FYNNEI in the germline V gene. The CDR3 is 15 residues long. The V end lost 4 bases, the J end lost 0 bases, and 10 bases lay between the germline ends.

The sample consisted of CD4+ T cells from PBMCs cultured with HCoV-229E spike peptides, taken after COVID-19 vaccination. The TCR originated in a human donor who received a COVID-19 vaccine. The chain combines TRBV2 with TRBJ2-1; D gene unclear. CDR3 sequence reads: CASSADLYSYNEQFF. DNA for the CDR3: TGTGCCAGCAGTGCAGACTTATACTCCTACAATGAGCAGTTCTTC.